This TCR beta chain was observed in a study of blood T cell repertoires in COVID-19. Study-wide context: T cells, B-cell-depleted T cells, or PBMCs supplied cDNA or gDNA.

Sequenced by immunoSEQ multiplex PCR; TCRdb stores in-frame clones only, minus some. The profile shows around 390,000 clones, approximately 87% of them singletons. The germline V gene encodes CDR1 LGHDT and CDR2 YNNKEL (reference sequence). This CDR3 is 16 amino acids long. V lost 0 bases and J lost 7; bases outside the gene matches: 8. This study enrolled people aged about 18 to 90 from approximately 24 US geographic areas. This rearrangement joins TRBV3-1 (or the pseudogene TRBV3-2) to TRBJ2-3; 9 nucleotides align to TRBD2. The receptor's source is a woman aged 45-65 years who had recovered from COVID-19. Sequenced: PBMCs or T cells enriched from blood (not recorded which). CDR3 nucleotide sequence: TGTGCCAGCAGCCAAGAGAACTCGCGGGGGGGATATACGCAGTATTTT. It codes for CASSQENSRGGYTQYF.